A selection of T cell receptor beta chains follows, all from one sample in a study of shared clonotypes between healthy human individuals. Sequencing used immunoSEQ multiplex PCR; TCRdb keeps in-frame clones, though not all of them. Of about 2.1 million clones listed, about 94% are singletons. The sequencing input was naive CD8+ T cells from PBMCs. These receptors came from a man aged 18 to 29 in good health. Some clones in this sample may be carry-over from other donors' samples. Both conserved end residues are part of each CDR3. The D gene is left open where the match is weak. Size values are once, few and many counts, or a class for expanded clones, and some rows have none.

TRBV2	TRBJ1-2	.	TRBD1	CASSEAGGSYGYTF	TGTGCCAGCAGTGAAGCAGGGGGCAGCTATGGCTACACCTTC
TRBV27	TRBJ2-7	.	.	CASSIDRAGEQYF	TGTGCCAGCAGTATAGACCGGGCGGGCGAGCAGTACTTC
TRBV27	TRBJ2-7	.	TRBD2	CASSILAGGRDEQYF	TGTGCCAGCAGTATACTAGCGGGAGGGCGGGACGAGCAGTACTTC
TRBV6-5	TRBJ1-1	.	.	CASIPRGSLNTEAFF	TGTGCCAGCATCCCGAGAGGGTCTTTGAACACTGAAGCTTTCTTT
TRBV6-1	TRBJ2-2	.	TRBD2	CASSAFSGRAGELFF	TGTGCCAGCAGTGCCTTTAGCGGGAGGGCCGGGGAGCTGTTTTTT
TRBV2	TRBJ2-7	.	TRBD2	CASSAKLAENYEQYF	TGTGCCAGCAGTGCGAAACTAGCGGAGAACTACGAGCAGTACTTC
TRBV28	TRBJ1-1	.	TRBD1	CASSHPRTRDRGRMNTEAFF	TGTGCCAGCAGCCACCCCCGAACCCGGGACAGGGGCAGAATGAACACTGAAGCTTTCTTT
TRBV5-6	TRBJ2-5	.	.	CASSLQGWQETQYF	TGTGCCAGCAGCCTTCAGGGGTGGCAAGAGACCCAGTACTTC
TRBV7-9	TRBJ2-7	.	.	CASSLVGGSYEQYF	TGTGCCAGCAGCTTAGTAGGCGGCTCCTACGAGCAGTACTTC
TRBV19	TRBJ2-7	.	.	CASSIFGDRYEQYF	TGTGCCAGTAGTATATTCGGCGACCGCTACGAGCAGTACTTC
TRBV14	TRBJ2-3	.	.	CASSQVPRGDTQYF	TGTGCCAGCAGCCAAGTCCCCAGGGGTGATACGCAGTATTTT
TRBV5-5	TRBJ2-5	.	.	CASSSPRTRLVETQYF	TGTGCCAGCAGCTCGCCACGGACCCGCCTTGTGGAGACCCAGTACTTC
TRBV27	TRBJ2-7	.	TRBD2	CASIPTSTSGISHEQYF	TGTGCCAGCATTCCGACCTCGACTAGCGGGATATCCCACGAGCAGTACTTC
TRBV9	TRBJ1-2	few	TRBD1	CASSVGQGAWYGYTF	TGTGCCAGCAGCGTGGGACAGGGCGCATGGTATGGCTACACCTTC
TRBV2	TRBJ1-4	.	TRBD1	CASRTTGAEKLFF	TGTGCCAGCAGGACGACAGGGGCTGAAAAACTGTTTTTT
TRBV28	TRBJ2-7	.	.	CASGHAEQYF	TGTGCCAGCGGTCACGCCGAGCAGTACTTC
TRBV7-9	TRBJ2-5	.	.	CASHLGFGETQYF	TGTGCCAGCCACTTGGGGTTTGGGGAGACCCAGTACTTC
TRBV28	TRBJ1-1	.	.	CASSLLGRGFSTEAFF	TGTGCCAGCAGTTTATTGGGGAGGGGGTTTAGTACTGAAGCTTTCTTT
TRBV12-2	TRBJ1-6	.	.	CASRLASEQGNSPLHF	TGTGCAAGTCGCTTAGCGTCCGAACAGGGCAATTCACCCCTCCACTTT
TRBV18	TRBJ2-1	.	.	CASAYYRGIHEQFF	TGTGCCAGCGCGTACTACCGGGGTATCCATGAGCAGTTCTTC
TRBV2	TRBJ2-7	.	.	CASSSYEQYF	TGTGCCAGCTCCTCCTACGAGCAGTACTTC
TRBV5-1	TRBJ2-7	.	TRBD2	CASRTTSGSYEQYF	TGCGCCAGCAGGACGACTAGCGGGAGTTACGAGCAGTACTTC
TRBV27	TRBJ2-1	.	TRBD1	CASSIGGPVNEQFF	TGTGCCAGCAGTATAGGGGGCCCGGTCAATGAGCAGTTCTTC